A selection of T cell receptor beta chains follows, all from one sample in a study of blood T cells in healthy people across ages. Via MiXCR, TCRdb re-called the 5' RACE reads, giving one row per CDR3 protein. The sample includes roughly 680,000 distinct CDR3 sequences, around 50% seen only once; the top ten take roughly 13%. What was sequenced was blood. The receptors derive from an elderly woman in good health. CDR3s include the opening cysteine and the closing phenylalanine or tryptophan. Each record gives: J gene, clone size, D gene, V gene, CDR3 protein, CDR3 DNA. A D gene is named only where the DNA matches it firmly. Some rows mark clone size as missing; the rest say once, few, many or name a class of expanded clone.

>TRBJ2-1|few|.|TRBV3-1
CASSQGHANEQFF
TGTGCCAGCAGCCAAGGACACGCCAATGAGCAGTTCTTC
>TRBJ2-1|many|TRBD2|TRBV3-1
CASSPRRQREIEQFF
TGTGCCAGCAGCCCCCGCCGGCAGCGGGAGATTGAGCAGTTCTTC
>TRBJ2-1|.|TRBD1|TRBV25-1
CASSGTGHNNEQFF
TGTGCCAGCAGTGGGACAGGACACAACAATGAGCAGTTCTTC
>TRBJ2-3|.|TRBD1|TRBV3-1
CASSHIGQGAMDTQYF
TGTGCCAGCAGCCACATCGGACAGGGGGCAATGGATACGCAGTATTTT
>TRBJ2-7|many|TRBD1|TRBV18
CASSSTGQGLEQYF
TGTGCCAGCTCATCGACGGGACAGGGGCTCGAGCAGTACTTC
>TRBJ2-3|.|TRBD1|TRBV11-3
CASSSWTGTDTQYF
TGTGCCAGCAGCTCCTGGACAGGGACAGATACGCAGTATTTT
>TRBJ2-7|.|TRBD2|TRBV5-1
CASSTQGPGLAAPYEQYF
TGCGCCAGCAGCACCCAAGGTCCGGGACTAGCAGCCCCCTACGAGCAGTACTTC
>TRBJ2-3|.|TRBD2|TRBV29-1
CSVVPSGADTQYF
TGCAGCGTTGTCCCTAGCGGAGCAGATACGCAGTATTTT
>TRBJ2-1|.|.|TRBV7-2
CASGFRRRDGQIF
TGTGCCAGCGGTTTCCGTCGGCGGGATGGGCAGATCTTC
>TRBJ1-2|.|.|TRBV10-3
CAISESSTVRFYTF
TGTGCCATCAGTGAGTCGAGTACGGTGAGGTTCTACACCTTC
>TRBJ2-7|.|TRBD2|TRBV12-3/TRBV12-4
CASSFQSGGADWEQYF
TGTGCCAGCAGTTTTCAGAGCGGGGGGGCCGACTGGGAGCAGTACTTC
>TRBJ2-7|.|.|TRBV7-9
CASSSGSSMGGEQYF
TGTGCCAGCAGCTCCGGGTCCTCCATGGGGGGCGAGCAGTACTTC
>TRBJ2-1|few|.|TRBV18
CASRREGNEQFF
TGTGCCAGCCGAAGGGAAGGCAATGAGCAGTTCTTC
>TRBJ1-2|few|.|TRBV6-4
CASSDSTNYGYTF
TGTGCCAGCAGTGACTCGACAAACTATGGCTACACCTTC
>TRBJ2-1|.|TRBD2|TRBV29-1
CSGNSGSMHEQFF
TGCAGCGGCAATAGCGGGAGTATGCATGAGCAGTTCTTC
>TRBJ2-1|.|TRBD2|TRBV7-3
CASSSGASSGYNEQFF
TGTGCCAGCAGCTCTGGGGCGTCTAGCGGATACAATGAGCAGTTCTTC
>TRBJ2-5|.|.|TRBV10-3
CAISETGQETQYF
TGTGCCATCAGTGAAACAGGACAAGAGACCCAGTACTTC
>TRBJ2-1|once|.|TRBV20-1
CSARRVYNEQFF
TGCAGTGCTAGAAGGGTGTACAATGAGCAGTTCTTC